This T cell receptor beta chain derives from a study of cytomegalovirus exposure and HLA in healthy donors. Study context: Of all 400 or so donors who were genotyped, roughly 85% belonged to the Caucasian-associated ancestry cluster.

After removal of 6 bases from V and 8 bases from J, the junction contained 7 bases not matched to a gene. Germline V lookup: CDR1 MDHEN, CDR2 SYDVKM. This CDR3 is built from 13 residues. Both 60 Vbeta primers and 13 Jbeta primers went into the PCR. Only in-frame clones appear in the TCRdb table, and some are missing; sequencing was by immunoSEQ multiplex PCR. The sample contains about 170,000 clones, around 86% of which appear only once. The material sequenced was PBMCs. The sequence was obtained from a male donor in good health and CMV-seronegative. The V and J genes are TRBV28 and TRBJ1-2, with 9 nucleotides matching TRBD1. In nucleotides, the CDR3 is TGTGCCAGCAGGCTACAGGGGGCTAAAGGCTACACCTTC. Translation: CASRLQGAKGYTF.